Presented here are 19 T cell receptor beta chains from one specimen sequenced in a study of blood T cell repertoires in COVID-19 (dated by TCRdb to between 2020 and 2021). Library construction relied on the immunoSEQ multiplex PCR assay. TCRdb provides this immuneACCESS table in a form limited to in-frame rearrangements. Some clones are lacking; in checked studies, under half of them reflect an unresolved V gene, and why the rest are absent is not known. Recorded for this sample are 36,000 or so clones; about nine tenths of them occurred a single time. The ten largest clones represent 4.8% of the sample. The sample consisted of peripheral blood. Source of these receptors: a human donor in a cohort sampled during active COVID-19.

The V call is TRBV9, the J call TRBJ1-4; maybe TRBD1 (6 bases). This CDR3 has 16 amino acids. Deletions cut 0 bases from V and 0 bases from J, with 9 bases between. CDR1 and CDR2 from the germline V gene are SGDLS and YYNGEE. The CDR3 DNA is TGTGCCAGCAGCGTAGGGGGACACCCAACTAATGAAAAACTGTTTTTT. It specifies CASSVGGHPTNEKLFF.

J is TRBJ2-3 and V is TRBV5-4, with 7 bases aligning to TRBD2. Germline assignment: CDR1 SGHNT and CDR2 YYREEE (reference sequence). Unmatched junction bases numbered 5, after V lost 2 bases and J lost 2 bases. The CDR3 is 15 amino acids. CDR3 residues: CASSFAAGNTDTQYF. CDR3 sequence (DNA): TGTGCCAGCAGCTTCGCAGCGGGGAACACAGATACGCAGTATTTT.

The chain links TRBV11-2 to TRBJ2-2; TRBD2 might be the D (6 bases). CDR1 is SGHAT, CDR2 FQNNGV, per germline. Trimming took 5 bases from V and 1 from J, leaving 8 bases between them. The CDR3 is 14 amino acids. The CDR3 DNA reads TGTGCCAGCAGCCTTAGCGGGAACACCGGGGAGCTGTTTTTT. This encodes CASSLSGNTGELFF.

The chain joins TRBV28 to TRBJ2-7; 11 nucleotides line up with TRBD2. The V gene end was trimmed by 3 bases and the J gene end by 7 bases; junction bases not matched to a gene: 8. Germline lookup yields CDR1 MDHEN and CDR2 SYDVKM. The CDR3 extends over 15 amino acids. The CDR3 is CASSFPGLAEWEQYF. In DNA, the CDR3 is TGTGCCAGCAGTTTCCCGGGACTAGCGGAGTGGGAGCAGTACTTC.

This clone was picked up a small number of times. The chain carries TRBV15 and TRBJ2-7; D may be TRBD1 (5 bases). The CDR3 covers 14 residues. Germline CDR1 is LNHNV and CDR2 is YYDKDF (reference sequence). V lost 1 base and J lost 6, with 13 bases in between. In DNA form, the CDR3 reads TGTGCCACCAGCAGAGGCCAGGGCGGCCGCGAGCAGTACTTC. This codes for CATSRGQGGREQYF.

V usage is TRBV4-2 and J usage is TRBJ2-7, with 10 positions matching TRBD1. The V segment lost 0 bases and the J segment 2 bases; nucleotides outside the gene matches: 4. The CDR3 sequence is 16 residues long. The germline V gene encodes CDR1 LGHNA and CDR2 YNFKEQ. The CDR3 DNA is TGTGCCAGCAGCCAAGACGGGGGGACAGGGGCCTACGAGCAGTACTTC. It codes for CASSQDGGTGAYEQYF.

CDR3 region: CASSQGPPETQYF. CDR3 nucleotide sequence: TGCGCCAGCAGCCAAGGGCCCCCCGAGACCCAGTACTTC. This chain uses TRBV4-1 with TRBJ2-5; D remains ambiguous. Trimming took 1 base from V and 5 from J, leaving 8 bases between them. The germline gives CDR1 MGHRA, CDR2 YSYEKL. The CDR3 has 13 residues.

This clone was picked up one time. The chain combines TRBV10-3 with TRBJ2-5; 13 bases map to TRBD2. The J segment lost 3 bases and the V segment lost 2 bases, leaving 0 bases of the junction unmatched. The CDR3 totals 15 residues. CDR1 is ENHRY and CDR2 is SYGVKD in the germline V gene. The CDR3: CAISEGLAGEETQYF. Written as DNA, the CDR3 is TGTGCCATCAGTGAGGGACTAGCGGGAGAAGAGACCCAGTACTTC.

This sequence joins TRBV24-1 and TRBJ2-5; 11 bases match TRBD1. CDR1 and CDR2 from the germline V gene are KGHDR and SFDVKD. The CDR3 is 15 amino acids. Trimming at V came to 7 bases and at J to 4 bases, leaving 7 bases not matched to a gene. In DNA form, the CDR3 reads TGTGCCACCAGGCCGGGGGGACAGGGGGGAGAGACCCAGTACTTC. This gives the protein CATRPGGQGGETQYF.

A single count supports this clone. The chain carries TRBV11-2 and TRBJ1-2; 9 nucleotides agree with TRBD1. J was trimmed by 6 bases and V by 4 bases; bases with no gene match: 12. This CDR3 is built from 16 residues. The V gene's germline CDR1 is SGHAT and CDR2 FQNNGV. The chain's CDR3 is CASSSAKWDREHGYTF. The CDR3 DNA reads as TGTGCCAGCAGCTCCGCGAAATGGGACAGGGAACATGGCTACACCTTC.

The CDR3 DNA reads TGTGCCAGCAGACGGACTCCCTTGGATGAGCAGTTCTTC. It specifies CASRRTPLDEQFF. The J gene is TRBJ2-1, the V gene TRBV7-2, with a tentative D call TRBD2 (5 bases). This CDR3 is built from 13 residues. The germline CDR1 and CDR2 sequences are SGHTA and FQGNSA. The V end lost 6 bases, the J end lost 8 bases, and 14 bases lay between the germline ends.

The J gene is TRBJ2-1, the V gene TRBV11-3; 7 positions match TRBD1. CDR1 is SGHNT and CDR2 is YENEEA in the germline V gene. J lost 6 bases, V lost 5 bases, and 7 bases had no gene match. CDR3 length: 14 residues. The CDR3 protein is CASSPRQGANEQFF. In DNA, the CDR3 is TGTGCCAGCAGCCCCCGACAGGGCGCCAATGAGCAGTTCTTC.

V gene TRBV5-5 combines with J gene TRBJ2-1; D may be TRBD2 (5 bases). The CDR3 is 16 amino acids. Trimming stripped 0 bases from V and 0 bases from J, with 10 bases between. CDR1 SGHKS and CDR2 YYEKEE come from the germline V gene (reference sequence). CDR3 region: CASSLALVYSYNEQFF. CDR3 DNA: TGTGCCAGCAGCTTGGCACTAGTTTACTCCTACAATGAGCAGTTCTTC.

The chain links TRBV7-6 to TRBJ1-1; no definite D call. Trimming removed 1 base at V and 1 base at J, with 10 bases between. CDR3 size: 15 residues. Germline assignment: CDR1 SGHVS and CDR2 FNYEAQ. The CDR3 nucleotides are TGTGCCAGCAGCTTAGGGGCAGGCTCGAACACTGAAGCTTTCTTT. Protein: CASSLGAGSNTEAFF.

V and J are TRBV9 and TRBJ1-4, with D possibly matching TRBD1 (6 bases). Germline V gene sequence: CDR1 SGDLS, CDR2 YYNGEE. The germline V and J ends were trimmed by 4 bases and 4 bases, with 17 bases remaining between them. The CDR3 is made up of 16 amino acids. CDR3 residues: CASSPGTRRDNEKLFF. CDR3 DNA: TGTGCCAGCAGCCCCGGGACAAGAAGAGATAATGAAAAACTGTTTTTT.

The V gene is TRBV28, the J gene TRBJ2-5; tentative D call: TRBD2 (7 bases). Germline CDR1 reads MDHEN; CDR2 reads SYDVKM. The CDR3 contains 16 residues. Trimming took 8 bases from V and 9 from J, leaving 28 bases between them. The CDR3 sequence: CASGGADRWATQPQYF. In nucleotides, the CDR3 is TGTGCCAGCGGGGGGGCCGACAGATGGGCTACCCAGCCCCAGTACTTC.

By proportion, this clone is medium-sized. The chain recombines TRBV7-2 with TRBJ2-4, with 9 bases identical to TRBD2. Per the germline V gene, CDR1 is SGHTA and CDR2 is FQGNSA. Losses at the gene ends were 2 bases for V and 8 bases for J; bases not matched to a gene: 10. CDR3 length: 16 amino acids. Written as DNA, the CDR3 is TGTGCCAGCAGCTTACGGTCGCTGCGGGAGGGGGACATTCAGTACTTC. Residues: CASSLRSLREGDIQYF.

The chain links TRBV5-1 to TRBJ2-7; 10 nucleotides line up with TRBD2. Unmatched junction bases numbered 3, after V lost 3 bases and J lost 3 bases. This CDR3 contains 14 residues. Germline V CDR1 and CDR2: SGHRS, YFSETQ. DNA for the CDR3: TGCGCCAGCAGCTCCCTAGCGGGAGACTACGAGCAGTACTTC. It is translated as CASSSLAGDYEQYF.

The V call is TRBV7-2, the J call TRBJ2-1, with TRBD2 matching 13 bases. V trimming: 5 bases; J trimming: 8 bases; junction bases outside the gene matches: 9. Germline V gives CDR1 SGHTA, CDR2 FQGNSA. The CDR3 extends over 16 amino acids. CDR3 nucleotides: TGTGCCAGCAGCGCCACACTAGCGGGAGGGGATTATGAGCAGTTCTTC. Its protein product is CASSATLAGGDYEQFF. Filled out from reference TRBV7-2 and TRBJ2-1, the complete variable domain reads GAGVSQSPSNKVTEKGKDVELRCDPISGHTALYWYRQSLGQGLEFLIYFQGNSAPDKSGLPSDRFSAERTGGSVSTLTIQRTQQEDSAVYLCASSATLAGGDYEQFFGPGTRLTVL.